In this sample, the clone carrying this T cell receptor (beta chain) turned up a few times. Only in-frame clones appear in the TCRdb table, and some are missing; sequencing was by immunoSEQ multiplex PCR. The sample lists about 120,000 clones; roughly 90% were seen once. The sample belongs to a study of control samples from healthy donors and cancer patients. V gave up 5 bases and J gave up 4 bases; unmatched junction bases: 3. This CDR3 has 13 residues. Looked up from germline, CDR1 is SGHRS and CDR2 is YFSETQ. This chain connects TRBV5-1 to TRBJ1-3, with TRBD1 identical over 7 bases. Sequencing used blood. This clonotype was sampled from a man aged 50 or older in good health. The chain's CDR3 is CASSRQGGNTIYF. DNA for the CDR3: TGCGCCAGCAGTCGACAGGGAGGAAACACCATATATTTT.